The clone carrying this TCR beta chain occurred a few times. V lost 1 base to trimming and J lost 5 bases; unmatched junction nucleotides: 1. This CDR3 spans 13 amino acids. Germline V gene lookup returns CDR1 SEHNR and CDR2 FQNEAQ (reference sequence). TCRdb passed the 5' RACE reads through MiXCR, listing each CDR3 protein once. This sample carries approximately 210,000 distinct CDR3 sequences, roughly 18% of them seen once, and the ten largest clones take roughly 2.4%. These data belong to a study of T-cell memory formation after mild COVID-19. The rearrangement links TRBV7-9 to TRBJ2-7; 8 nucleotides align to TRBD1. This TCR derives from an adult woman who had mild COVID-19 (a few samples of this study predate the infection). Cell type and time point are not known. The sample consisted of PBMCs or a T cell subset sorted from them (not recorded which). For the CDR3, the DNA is TGTGCCAGCAGCTTAGGCAGGGGGCACGAGCAGTACTTC. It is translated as CASSLGRGHEQYF.